This TCR beta chain is drawn from a study of blood T cell repertoires in COVID-19. Overall study: COVID-19 samples collected from the United States, Italy and Spain covered acute and convalescent phases. Sources were T cells, B-cell-depleted T cells, or PBMCs; the material itself was cDNA or gDNA.

The junction had 6 bases not matched to a gene; V was cut back by 3 bases and J by 4 bases. This CDR3 comprises 16 residues. Germline V gives CDR1 SGHVS, CDR2 FQNEAQ. Generated by immunoSEQ multiplex PCR, the TCRdb table keeps only in-frame clones and is missing some. The table has approximately 28,000 clones, about 90% seen once; the top ten hold more than 5%. This chain connects TRBV7-8 to TRBJ2-7, with 13 nucleotides matching TRBD2. The sample taken for sequencing was peripheral blood. This TCR derives from a man in his sixties with active COVID-19. CDR3 residues: CASSFGLAGAMYEQYF. The DNA for the CDR3 is TGTGCCAGCAGCTTCGGACTAGCGGGGGCTATGTACGAGCAGTACTTC.